The rows below give T cell receptor beta chains drawn from one sample of a study of T cell responses to AZD1222 COVID-19 vaccine. This table comes from immunoSEQ multiplex PCR, and its TCRdb copy is limited to in-frame clones, with some not included. In the table there are approximately 140,000 clones, approximately 78% of which are singletons. The starting material was peripheral blood, obtained on day 0 of MenACWY control vaccination. These receptors were taken from an adult in good health. Each CDR3 is given with its conserved first and last residue. D genes are given only for firm matches. Rows may omit the clone size; those that give it use once, few, many or a size class.

cdr3_nt: TGTGCCAGCAGTTTTCATAGCGGCAATGAGCAGTTCTTC
cdr3_aa: CASSFHSGNEQFF
d_call: NA
clone_size: few
j_call: TRBJ2-1
v_call: TRBV12-3/TRBV12-4

cdr3_nt: TGTGCCAGCAGCTTCCACGTAGGATCTGAAAAACTGTTTTTT
cdr3_aa: CASSFHVGSEKLFF
d_call: NA
clone_size: few
j_call: TRBJ1-4
v_call: TRBV11-1

cdr3_nt: TGTGCCACAACGCGGGCTGCCGGAAACACCATATATTTT
cdr3_aa: CATTRAAGNTIYF
d_call: NA
clone_size: NA
j_call: TRBJ1-3
v_call: TRBV19

cdr3_nt: TGTGCCAGCAGCTGGACAGGGGACACTGAAGCTTTCTTT
cdr3_aa: CASSWTGDTEAFF
d_call: TRBD1
clone_size: NA
j_call: TRBJ1-1
v_call: TRBV5-4

cdr3_nt: TGTGCCAGCAGCCAAGCGCACGGGGGAGGGTATGGCTACACCTTC
cdr3_aa: CASSQAHGGGYGYTF
d_call: NA
clone_size: NA
j_call: TRBJ1-2
v_call: TRBV3-1/TRBV3-2

cdr3_nt: TGTGCCAGCAGCTTTGGTCGAGACAGCTCCTACAATGAGCAGTTCTTC
cdr3_aa: CASSFGRDSSYNEQFF
d_call: NA
clone_size: few
j_call: TRBJ2-1
v_call: TRBV12-1

cdr3_nt: TGTGCCTGGACTCTGGGGCCTGCGGAGATGGAGCAGTTCTTC
cdr3_aa: CAWTLGPAEMEQFF
d_call: NA
clone_size: many
j_call: TRBJ2-1
v_call: TRBV30

cdr3_nt: TGTGCCAGCAGCTCGTTCAAGGCTGGAGAGACCCAGTACTTC
cdr3_aa: CASSSFKAGETQYF
d_call: NA
clone_size: NA
j_call: TRBJ2-5
v_call: TRBV6-5

cdr3_nt: TGTGCCAGCAGTTCCGACCCGGGACACTCCTACGAGCAGTACTTC
cdr3_aa: CASSSDPGHSYEQYF
d_call: NA
clone_size: NA
j_call: TRBJ2-7
v_call: TRBV6-5

cdr3_nt: TGTGCCAGCAGCTCACGGGACAGGCTCCAGGGAGATACGCAGTATTTT
cdr3_aa: CASSSRDRLQGDTQYF
d_call: TRBD1
clone_size: once
j_call: TRBJ2-3
v_call: TRBV11-3

cdr3_nt: TGTGCCAGCAGCATGGGACTAGCGGGGTACAATGAGCAGTTCTTC
cdr3_aa: CASSMGLAGYNEQFF
d_call: TRBD2
clone_size: NA
j_call: TRBJ2-1
v_call: TRBV11-2

cdr3_nt: TGTGCCAGCAGCTTGAGGGAAGATTATGGCTACACCTTC
cdr3_aa: CASSLREDYGYTF
d_call: NA
clone_size: NA
j_call: TRBJ1-2
v_call: TRBV5-4

cdr3_nt: TGTGCCAGCAGCAAAGCGTTGCGGTGGGAGGGGGCAGAGACCCAGTACTTC
cdr3_aa: CASSKALRWEGAETQYF
d_call: NA
clone_size: NA
j_call: TRBJ2-5
v_call: TRBV21-1

cdr3_nt: TGTGCCTGGAGGCGGACTTTCAACACTGAAGCTTTCTTT
cdr3_aa: CAWRRTFNTEAFF
d_call: NA
clone_size: NA
j_call: TRBJ1-1
v_call: TRBV30